These 25 T cell receptor beta chains came from one sample sequenced in a study of neoadjuvant nivolumab and ipilimumab in lung cancer. Produced via immunoSEQ multiplex PCR; TCRdb's table is partial and in-frame only. This sample has roughly 45,000 clones, with 75% to 90% found just once. This material consisted of blood, taken before neoadjuvant nivolumab, alone or with ipilimumab. The receptors shown here come from an adult with non-small cell lung cancer. Some clones in this sample may be carry-over from other donors' samples.

The rearrangement joins TRBV5-4 to TRBJ2-6, with TRBD2 matching over 9 bases. V shed 2 bases, J shed 1 base, and the junction held 4 bases outside the gene matches. Germline V lookup: CDR1 SGHNT, CDR2 YYREEE (reference sequence). The CDR3 contains 17 residues. The CDR3 bases are TGTGCCAGCAGCTTAAATGCGGGAGGGTCTGGGGCCAACGTCCTGACTTTC. Its protein product is CASSLNAGGSGANVLTF.

This clone showed up just once. The rearrangement links TRBV5-1 to TRBJ2-2; the D is unclear. CDR1 and CDR2 (germline): SGHRS, YFSETQ. Trimming removed 2 bases at V and 0 bases at J, with 11 bases between. The CDR3 sequence is 16 residues long. The CDR3 DNA reads TGCGCCAGCAGCTTCGGGTCCGAAGCGAACACCGGGGAGCTGTTTTTT. Translated: CASSFGSEANTGELFF.

The chain uses TRBV30 and TRBJ2-7; D gene unclear. The CDR3 is made up of 13 amino acids. Between the trimmed V and J ends, which lost 0 bases and 4 bases, there was a span of 10 bases. The germline gives CDR1 GTSNPN, CDR2 SVGIG (reference sequence). CDR3 loop: CAWSVLQDYEQYF. The CDR3 nucleotides read TGTGCCTGGAGTGTGCTGCAGGATTACGAGCAGTACTTC.

This clone was picked up one time. The V gene is TRBV5-1, the J gene TRBJ2-5; 7 nucleotides match TRBD2. This CDR3 spans 15 amino acids. Trimming at V came to 4 bases and at J to 3 bases, leaving 9 bases not matched to a gene. Germline CDR1 reads SGHRS; CDR2 reads YFSETQ. The CDR3 DNA reads TGCGCCAGCAGCCCGACCCTGGGGGGGGAAGAGACCCAGTACTTC. Translation: CASSPTLGGEETQYF.

This chain joins TRBV15 and TRBJ1-2; D ambiguous. The CDR3 has 19 amino acids. From germline, CDR1 is LNHNV and CDR2 YYDKDF (reference sequence). V gave up 1 base and J gave up 3 bases, with 24 bases separating them. CDR3 protein: CATSRVSGTHNIRDYGYTF. CDR3 bases: TGTGCCACCAGCAGAGTCTCCGGAACCCATAACATTCGTGACTATGGCTACACCTTC.

The chain couples TRBV4-1 to TRBJ2-7; 13 positions match TRBD2. Per germline, CDR1 MGHRA and CDR2 YSYEKL. The CDR3 length is 17 residues. V lost 0 bases to trimming and J lost 6 bases; unmatched junction nucleotides: 8. CDR3 residues: CASSQEGLAGRGSEQYF. The DNA for the CDR3 is TGCGCCAGCAGCCAAGAGGGACTAGCGGGACGAGGAAGCGAGCAGTACTTC.

The chain carries TRBV15 and TRBJ1-5, with no clear D. V lost 0 bases and J 7 bases, leaving 7 bases between the germline ends. CDR3 length equals 13 residues. Germline CDR1 LNHNV, CDR2 YYDKDF (reference sequence). CDR3 nucleotide sequence: TGTGCCACCAGCAGAGATTGGAGCCAGCCCCAGCATTTT. Residues: CATSRDWSQPQHF.

The chain uses TRBV5-1 and TRBJ2-5; D perhaps matches TRBD2 (6 bases). The germline CDR1 and CDR2 sequences are SGHRS and YFSETQ. The ends were cut back, 2 bases at V and 0 bases at J, with 11 bases in the middle. The CDR3 has 15 amino acids. The CDR3: CASSLRGTYQETQYF. The DNA for the CDR3 is TGCGCCAGCAGCTTACGCGGGACCTACCAAGAGACCCAGTACTTC.

V gene TRBV19 combines with J gene TRBJ1-1; D may be TRBD1 (5 bases). V lost 6 bases and J lost 4, with 15 bases in between. The V gene's germline CDR1 is LNHDA and CDR2 SQIVND (reference sequence). This CDR3 contains 14 residues. CDR3 in amino acids: CASSTSGGTTEAFF. The CDR3 coding sequence is TGTGCCAGTAGCACGTCGGGGGGAACCACTGAAGCTTTCTTT. Based on the CDR3 plus reference TRBV19 and TRBJ1-1, the full variable domain is DGGITQSPKYLFRKEGQNVTLSCEQNLNHDAMYWYRQDPGQGLRLIYYSQIVNDFQKGDIAEGYSVSREKKESFPLTVTSAQKNPTAFYLCASSTSGGTTEAFFGQGTRLTVV.

This clone was observed a single time. The genes are TRBV6-6 and TRBJ2-5; 8 bases match TRBD2. V lost 2 bases and J lost 5; bases outside the gene matches: 10. This CDR3 region has 16 residues. CDR1 and CDR2 from the germline V gene are MNHNY and SVGAGI (reference sequence). For the CDR3, the DNA is TGTGCCAGCAGTTACGAACTAGCGGCCATTGGGGAGACCCAGTACTTC. Translating gives CASSYELAAIGETQYF.

CDR3 in amino acids: CASSLTGPETQYF. Here the CDR3 DNA reads TGTGCCAGCAGCTTGACAGGGCCAGAGACCCAGTACTTC. This chain uses TRBV11-2 with TRBJ2-5, with TRBD1 matching over 7 bases. Per germline, CDR1 SGHAT and CDR2 FQNNGV. This CDR3 has 13 residues. V was pared by 3 bases and J by 4 bases, with 2 bases of the junction left unmatched.

This chain links TRBV5-1 with TRBJ2-5; 9 bases line up with TRBD2. The CDR3 totals 15 residues. The trim removed 4 bases at V and 5 bases at J, leaving 9 bases unmatched. Per germline, CDR1 SGHRS and CDR2 YFSETQ. The CDR3 sequence is CASSKVAGVVETQYF. Written as DNA, the CDR3 is TGCGCCAGCAGCAAAGTAGCGGGGGTGGTGGAGACCCAGTACTTC.

By share, this clone counts as medium-sized. J is TRBJ1-1 and V is TRBV25-1; 8 positions match TRBD1. V was clipped by 4 bases and J by 3 bases; unmatched bases: 4. This CDR3 region has 14 residues. Looked up from germline, CDR1 is MGHDK and CDR2 is SYGVNS. The CDR3 DNA sequence: TGTGCCAGCAGTGCAAAGGACAGGGACACTGAAGCTTTCTTT. Amino acid sequence: CASSAKDRDTEAFF.

This rearrangement joins TRBV5-1 to TRBJ1-2, with no clear D. The CDR3 runs to 14 residues. V was trimmed by 5 bases and J by 0 bases, leaving 11 bases between them. Germline CDR1 SGHRS, CDR2 YFSETQ. The CDR3 protein is CASRESLANYGYTF. The CDR3 nucleotides read TGCGCCAGCAGGGAGTCCTTAGCTAACTATGGCTACACCTTC.

The table lists this clone with a few counts. The CDR3 DNA is TGTGCCATCAGGGGACAGGGAAAGGAGACCCAGTACTTC. Translation gives CAIRGQGKETQYF. V gene TRBV10-3 combines with J gene TRBJ2-5; the match to TRBD1 covers 9 bases. The CDR3 sequence is 13 residues long. Germline V gene data show CDR1 as ENHRY and CDR2 as SYGVKD. Germline trimming cut 6 bases from V and 5 bases from J; bases unmatched to any gene: 4.

The chain is built from TRBV9 and TRBJ2-6, with 10 bases that match TRBD1. The germline gives CDR1 SGDLS, CDR2 YYNGEE. There are 18 residues in the CDR3. J gave up 1 base and V 3 bases, and 7 bases lay outside the gene matches. The DNA of the CDR3 is TGTGCCAGCAGCGCAGTGGGACAGGGGAGGTCTGGGGCCAACGTCCTGACTTTC. This gives the protein CASSAVGQGRSGANVLTF.

This clone was observed a few times. The genes are TRBV19 and TRBJ2-7; TRBD1 matches at 7 bases. The CDR3 loop spans 15 amino acids. The trim removed 4 bases at V and 8 bases at J, leaving 14 bases unmatched. Germline CDR1 and CDR2: LNHDA and SQIVND (reference sequence). The CDR3: CASSTRQGGNWKQYF. The CDR3 region has the DNA TGTGCCAGTAGTACTCGACAGGGTGGGAACTGGAAGCAGTACTTC.

The V gene is TRBV7-2, the J gene TRBJ1-1; 7 nucleotides align to TRBD1. The V gene end was trimmed by 5 bases and the J gene end by 7 bases; junction bases not matched to a gene: 10. Per germline, CDR1 SGHTA and CDR2 FQGNSA. The CDR3 totals 14 residues. CDR3 DNA sequence: TGTGCCAGCAGCCTTGACAGGGCAAGCCTTGAAGCTTTCTTT. This codes for CASSLDRASLEAFF.

This clone was seen a few times. This sample also contains other DNA sequences that code for the same CDR3. This rearrangement joins TRBV29-1 to TRBJ2-7; TRBD2 aligns across 7 bases. Germline V CDR1 and CDR2: SQVTM, ANQGSEA. Losses at the gene ends were 2 bases for V and 3 bases for J; bases not matched to a gene: 1. This CDR3 is built from 12 residues. The chain's CDR3 is CSVELADYEQYF. CDR3 DNA: TGCAGCGTTGAACTAGCGGACTACGAGCAGTACTTC.

The CDR3 protein is CASSPRGTGAGELFF. The CDR3 coding sequence is TGTGCCAGCAGCCCCCGAGGGACGGGGGCCGGGGAGCTGTTTTTT. This rearrangement joins TRBV11-2 to TRBJ2-2; D may be TRBD2 (6 bases). V was pared by 5 bases and J by 6 bases, with 16 bases between. The germline gives CDR1 SGHAT, CDR2 FQNNGV. The CDR3 is 15 residues long.

The chain joins TRBV5-1 to TRBJ2-5, with 14 bases aligning to TRBD2. CDR1 is SGHRS, CDR2 YFSETQ, per germline. With V trimmed by 2 bases and J by 5 bases, 2 bases remained unmatched. The CDR3 sequence is 15 residues long. This CDR3 is CASSLGTSGSETQYF. In nucleotides, the CDR3 is TGCGCCAGCAGCTTAGGGACTAGCGGGAGTGAGACCCAGTACTTC.

The rearrangement links TRBV2 to TRBJ1-5, with D perhaps matching TRBD1 (6 bases). Trimming cost V 6 bases and J 7 bases, with 13 bases left between them. Germline CDR1 SNHLY, CDR2 FYNNEI. The CDR3 is 13 amino acids. In DNA form, the CDR3 reads TGTGCCAGCAGGACAGGTACCTCCCAGCCCCAGCATTTT. Protein sequence: CASRTGTSQPQHF.

This clone was recorded once. The V and J genes are TRBV11-3 and TRBJ2-1, with TRBD1 identical over 10 bases. The germline CDR1 and CDR2 sequences are SGHNT and YENEEA. V shed 2 bases, J shed 6 bases, and the junction held 10 bases outside the gene matches. This CDR3 comprises 17 residues. This CDR3 reads CASSLYLGQGVGNEQFF. The CDR3 bases are TGTGCCAGCAGCTTATATTTAGGACAGGGGGTGGGCAATGAGCAGTTCTTC.

The rearrangement joins TRBV6-1 to TRBJ2-7, with 9 bases that match TRBD1. CDR3 size: 15 residues. Germline V CDR1 and CDR2: MNHNS, SASEGT. The junction had 11 bases not matched to a gene; V was cut back by 7 bases and J by 4 bases. In nucleotides, the CDR3 is TGTGCCAGCAACCATCCCGGGACAGGGCGTTACGAGCAGTACTTC. Protein product: CASNHPGTGRYEQYF.

This chain joins TRBV30 and TRBJ1-1; 8 bases line up with TRBD1. Germline V CDR1 and CDR2: GTSNPN, SVGIG (reference sequence). The CDR3 spans 11 residues. The CDR3 here is CVSDRGTEAFF. DNA of the CDR3: TGTGTCTCCGACAGGGGCACTGAAGCTTTCTTT.